The entry that follows covers one T cell receptor beta chain sequence. Antigen: not known. The sample comes from a study of OX40 agonist ivuxolimab in advanced cancers. Study overall: Dose-escalation patients had hepatocellular carcinoma, melanoma, renal cell or head and neck cancer.

The germline V gene encodes CDR1 SQVTM and CDR2 ANQGSEA. Trimming shortened V by 6 bases and J by 1 base, and 15 bases separated the two germline ends. This CDR3 spans 14 amino acids. Study findings and constraints: Near-lowest levels of clonal expansion characterized partial responders at 0.1-3.0 mg/kg.

The protocol was immunoSEQ multiplex PCR, while the TCRdb copy is restricted to in-frame clones and leaves out a portion. This table has around 80,000 clones, roughly 87% appearing once. The V and J genes are TRBV29-1 and TRBJ2-5; weak D call: TRBD2 (6 bases). The source is an adult with an advanced solid tumor such as melanoma, head and neck, liver or kidney cancer. The sample in question was CD4+ or CD8+ T cells sorted from blood, obtained in a trial of the OX40 agonist ivuxolimab. The DNA of the CDR3 is TGCAGCGTCCGGAGGGACCCCGCCCAAGAGACCCAGTACTTC. Translation: CSVRRDPAQETQYF. Looking up the rest from reference TRBV29-1 and TRBJ2-5 gives the full variable domain: SAVISQKPSRDICQRGTSLTIQCQVDSQVTMMFWYRQQPGQSLTLIATANQGSEATYESGFVIDKFPISRPNLTFSTLTVSNMSPEDSSIYLCSVRRDPAQETQYFGPGTRLLVL.